The TCR beta chain described here comes from a study of CD8+CD57+ T cells in acquired aplastic anemia. Background on the study: Mean DNA quantity obtained from sorted CD4+ and CD8+ cells was about 3.5 ug. Study results and limitations: Patients and controls were found to share 25 to 30 CD8+ CDR3 sequences. In CD8+ cells, Simpson's diversity showed no significant difference between patients and controls.

Germline V gene data show CDR1 as DFQATT and CDR2 as SNEGSKA (reference sequence). The CDR3 totals 16 residues. Turning to this clonotype: The antigen is not known. One end of the junction varies from germline; a read error may be responsible.

The template for TCR beta VDJ and CDR3 sequence profiling was genomic DNA. MiXCR, applied by TCRdb to the reads, yields one record per CDR3 protein. The profile shows more than 150,000 distinct CDR3 sequences, 55% to 70% of them singletons. The sequenced sample was sorted CD4+, CD8+, or CD8+CD57+ T cells (not recorded which) from PBMCs. V gene TRBV20-1 combines with J gene TRBJ1-6, with a possible D match to TRBD1 (5 bases). The clonotype comes from a human donor with severe aplastic anemia or a healthy control (not recorded which). The CDR3 DNA is TGCAGTGCTAGAGATAGTACGGACACAGGAAATTCACCCCTCCGCTTT. Translated: CSARDSTDTGNSPLRF.